Below are 28 T cell receptor beta chains sequenced from a single sample in a study of blood T cell repertoires in COVID-19. TCRdb's table, derived via immunoSEQ multiplex PCR, lists solely in-frame clones and lacks some. The sample consists of 170,000 or so clones, approximately 88% of them appearing once. Sequencing was done on a sample of peripheral blood. These receptors all come from a woman aged 40 to 49 with COVID-19, enrolled during active disease.

J is TRBJ1-2 and V is TRBV3-1 (or the pseudogene TRBV3-2); D perhaps matches TRBD1 (6 bases). This CDR3 region has 13 residues. Germline V CDR1 and CDR2: LGHDT, YNNKEL (reference sequence). Deletions cut 4 bases from V and 7 bases from J, with 13 bases between. CDR3 bases: TGTGCCAGCAGCCCCCGGGGGGGCGGTGGCTACACCTTC. This codes for CASSPRGGGGYTF.

This clone appeared a few times. This sequence joins TRBV6-5 and TRBJ1-2; 8 bases are shared with TRBD1. The J segment lost 2 bases and the V segment lost 5 bases, leaving 7 bases of the junction unmatched. The germline gives CDR1 MNHEY, CDR2 SVGAGI. There are 15 residues in the CDR3. As DNA, the CDR3 is TGTGCCAGCAGTCAAATCCGACAGGGGAACTATGGCTACACCTTC. Its protein product is CASSQIRQGNYGYTF.

V gene TRBV4-1 combines with J gene TRBJ2-7; D unclear. Trimming cost V 0 bases and J 1 base, with 13 bases left between them. CDR1 is MGHRA, CDR2 YSYEKL, per germline. The length of the CDR3 is 16 residues. CDR3 amino acids: CASSQDPDTVSYEQYF. In DNA form, the CDR3 reads TGCGCCAGCAGCCAAGATCCCGACACCGTTTCCTACGAGCAGTACTTC.

This clone has only a few counts. V is TRBV27 and J is TRBJ1-1; no definite D call. The CDR3 is 11 amino acids. Germline V gene lookup returns CDR1 MNHEY and CDR2 SMNVEV (reference sequence). The ends were cut back, 6 bases at V and 8 bases at J, with 10 bases in the middle. The DNA of the CDR3 is TGTGCCAGCAGAAGTTTAGCGGAAGCTTTCTTT. Residues: CASRSLAEAFF.

This sequence joins TRBV5-1 and TRBJ1-4; weak D call: TRBD1 (5 bases). V shed 0 bases and J shed 4 bases, with 13 bases lying between them. Germline-derived CDR1 and CDR2 are SGHRS and YFSETQ. The length of the CDR3 is 16 residues. CDR3 residues: CASSLGTMGYNEKLFF. CDR3 nucleotides: TGCGCCAGCAGCTTGGGGACAATGGGCTATAATGAAAAACTGTTTTTT.

This clone was seen just once. The rearrangement uses TRBV7-2 and TRBJ1-6; 8 positions match TRBD1. Germline CDR1 reads SGHTA; CDR2 reads FQGNSA. After removal of 5 bases from V and 9 bases from J, the junction contained 9 bases not matched to a gene. The CDR3 runs to 15 residues. The chain's CDR3 is CASSLRGRGSSPLHF. CDR3 sequence (DNA): TGTGCCAGCAGCCTCAGGGGGCGAGGGAGTTCACCCCTCCACTTT.

The chain links TRBV12-3 or TRBV12-4 to TRBJ1-2, with D possibly TRBD1 on 5 matching bases. V shed 5 bases and J shed 8 bases, with 15 bases lying between them. There are 13 residues in the CDR3. CDR3 loop: CASSITGVTGYTF. The CDR3 DNA follows: TGTGCCAGCAGTATAACAGGAGTCACGGGCTACACCTTC.

The V call is TRBV24-1, the J call TRBJ2-6, with TRBD1 identical over 8 bases. Germline values: CDR1 KGHDR, CDR2 SFDVKD. Unmatched junction bases numbered 9, after V lost 3 bases and J lost 0 bases. CDR3 length equals 19 residues. The CDR3 sequence is CATSDSHRGVPSGANVLTF. The CDR3 DNA is TGTGCCACCAGTGATAGCCACAGGGGGGTTCCCTCTGGGGCCAACGTCCTGACTTTC.

The chain links TRBV9 to TRBJ2-3; D not certain. Per the germline V gene, CDR1 is SGDLS and CDR2 is YYNGEE. The CDR3 extends over 15 amino acids. Trimming pared 2 bases from V and 2 bases from J, leaving 12 bases between. The chain's CDR3 is CASSVLAWATDTQYF. In nucleotides, the CDR3 is TGTGCCAGCAGCGTCTTGGCCTGGGCCACAGATACGCAGTATTTT.

The V gene is TRBV5-6, the J gene TRBJ1-2; D unclear. Deletions cut 1 base from V and 2 bases from J, with 9 bases between. Germline assignment: CDR1 SGHDT and CDR2 YYEEEE. CDR3 length equals 14 residues. The CDR3: CASSLPGANYGYTF. As DNA, the CDR3 is TGTGCCAGCAGCTTGCCGGGTGCAAACTATGGCTACACCTTC.

This clone showed up just once. The chain is built from TRBV5-1 and TRBJ2-1, with 7 bases matching TRBD2. After removal of 0 bases from V and 12 bases from J, the junction contained 9 bases not matched to a gene. The CDR3 is made up of 14 amino acids. Germline V gene lookup returns CDR1 SGHRS and CDR2 YFSETQ. The CDR3 nucleotides are TGCGCCAGCAGCTTGGCGCTAGCGGCCCAGGGGCAGTTCTTC. Protein product: CASSLALAAQGQFF.

The chain carries TRBV6-6 and TRBJ1-2, with TRBD1 as a possible D gene (6 bases). V shed 5 bases and J shed 0 bases, with 13 bases lying between them. The length of the CDR3 is 15 residues. The germline V gene has CDR1 MNHNY and CDR2 SVGAGI (reference sequence). CDR3: CASSLSTGPNYGYTF. DNA for the CDR3: TGTGCCAGCAGTCTATCGACAGGTCCTAACTATGGCTACACCTTC.

The chain couples TRBV24-1 to TRBJ2-7; 9 nucleotides agree with TRBD1. Germline V CDR1 and CDR2: KGHDR, SFDVKD. The CDR3 spans 15 residues. With 0 bases clipped from V and 5 bases from J, the junction kept 4 bases outside the gene matches. In DNA, the CDR3 is TGTGCCACCAGTGATTTGGGGGGGGACAGGGACGAGCAGTACTTC. Translated: CATSDLGGDRDEQYF.

This clone has a single count. The chain joins TRBV15 to TRBJ2-7; weak D call: TRBD1 (6 bases). V lost 4 bases to trimming and J lost 0 bases, with 10 bases between them. Per germline, CDR1 LNHNV and CDR2 YYDKDF (reference sequence). The CDR3 has 14 amino acids. The chain's CDR3 is CATSTGHRSYEQYF. CDR3 sequence (DNA): TGTGCCACCAGCACGGGACACCGCTCCTACGAGCAGTACTTC.

CDR3 amino acids: CASSSLAGGTDTQYF. The CDR3 DNA sequence: TGTGCCAGCAGCTCTCTAGCGGGGGGCACAGATACGCAGTATTTT. V and J are TRBV7-8 and TRBJ2-3; 10 nucleotides line up with TRBD2. From germline, CDR1 is SGHVS and CDR2 FQNEAQ. The CDR3 spans 15 residues. J lost 1 base, V lost 4 bases, and 2 bases had no gene match. The full variable domain, its missing parts supplied by reference TRBV7-8 and TRBJ2-3, is GAGVSQSPRYKVAKRGQDVALRCDPISGHVSLFWYQQALGQGPEFLTYFQNEAQLDKSGLPSDRFFAERPEGSVSTLKIQRTQQEDSAVYLCASSSLAGGTDTQYFGPGTRLTVL.

The CDR3 region is CSVEFSSYEQYF. DNA for the CDR3: TGCAGCGTTGAATTTAGCTCCTACGAGCAGTACTTC. This sequence joins TRBV29-1 and TRBJ2-7; D not resolved. Per germline, CDR1 SQVTM and CDR2 ANQGSEA. Trimming took 2 bases from V and 0 from J, leaving 5 bases between them. This CDR3 has 12 residues.

The chain joins TRBV28 to TRBJ1-3; D may be TRBD1 (6 bases). V lost 3 bases and J 5 bases, leaving 14 bases between the germline ends. Germline V lookup: CDR1 MDHEN, CDR2 SYDVKM. CDR3 size: 15 residues. The CDR3 is CASSLETGARNTIYF. In nucleotides, the CDR3 is TGTGCCAGCAGTTTGGAGACAGGAGCTCGAAACACCATATATTTT.

This chain connects TRBV6-1 to TRBJ1-2; D might be TRBD1 (5 bases). This CDR3 spans 14 amino acids. Deletions cut 2 bases from V and 7 bases from J, with 14 bases between. Germline V gene lookup returns CDR1 MNHNS and CDR2 SASEGT. The CDR3 loop reads CASSETAPGGGYTF. DNA for the CDR3: TGTGCCAGCAGTGAAACAGCTCCGGGGGGTGGCTACACCTTC.

The table lists this clone with a count of one. V gene TRBV6-5 combines with J gene TRBJ2-7, with 7 nucleotides matching TRBD1. The V and J ends lost 7 bases and 7 bases, in that order; junction bases with no gene match: 16. Per the germline V gene, CDR1 is MNHEY and CDR2 is SVGAGI. This CDR3 is 15 amino acids long. The CDR3 loop reads CASTMTGPGMREQYF. In nucleotides, the CDR3 is TGTGCCAGCACCATGACAGGGCCCGGGATGCGGGAGCAGTACTTC.

The rearrangement links TRBV13 to TRBJ1-6; no reliable D call. This CDR3 region has 16 residues. Per the germline V gene, CDR1 is PRHDT and CDR2 is FYEKMQ (reference sequence). V was clipped by 1 base and J by 0 bases, with 7 bases between them. CDR3 in DNA: TGTGCCAGCAGCTTAGCACAGAACTCCTATAATTCACCCCTCCACTTT. Translated: CASSLAQNSYNSPLHF.

Comments on this clone: Distinct nucleotide sequences in the sample also encode this CDR3. The chain employs TRBV5-1 and TRBJ2-2; D possibly corresponds to TRBD1 (5 bases). The CDR3 totals 15 residues. Germline-derived CDR1 and CDR2 are SGHRS and YFSETQ. Trimming stripped 0 bases from V and 1 base from J, with 7 bases between. This chain's CDR3 is CASSLGQGNTGELFF. The CDR3 bases are TGCGCCAGCAGCTTGGGCCAGGGGAACACCGGGGAGCTGTTTTTT.

This clone was observed a few times. The chain links TRBV6-5 to TRBJ1-1; no definite D call. Germline V gene lookup returns CDR1 MNHEY and CDR2 SVGAGI. Trimming took 2 bases from V and 8 from J, leaving 15 bases between them. There are 14 residues in the CDR3. The DNA for the CDR3 is TGTGCCAGCAGTTACGCATCCCGCAGTTTAGAAGCTTTCTTT. As protein: CASSYASRSLEAFF.

The J gene is TRBJ1-6, the V gene TRBV28, with 7 bases matching TRBD1. Germline CDR1 and CDR2: MDHEN and SYDVKM. Trimming removed 8 bases from V and 10 bases from J; junction bases left unmatched: 11. This CDR3 spans 14 amino acids. CDR3 residues: CASLQGPVGSPLHF. In nucleotides, the CDR3 is TGTGCCAGCTTACAGGGGCCCGTAGGATCACCCCTCCACTTT. Based on the CDR3 plus reference TRBV28 and TRBJ1-6, the full variable domain is DVKVTQSSRYLVKRTGEKVFLECVQDMDHENMFWYRQDPGLGLRLIYFSYDVKMKEKGDIPEGYSVSREKKERFSLILESASTNQTSMYLCASLQGPVGSPLHFGNGTRLTVT.

The chain carries TRBV10-3 and TRBJ2-3, with TRBD2 matching over 7 bases. J gave up 5 bases and V 6 bases, and 11 bases lay outside the gene matches. In germline, CDR1 is ENHRY, CDR2 SYGVKD. The CDR3 contains 15 residues. CDR3 in amino acids: CAISREGGAEDTQYF. In nucleotides, the CDR3 is TGTGCCATCAGCAGGGAGGGCGGAGCCGAAGATACGCAGTATTTT.

This rearrangement joins TRBV7-2 to TRBJ2-7, with 9 bases aligning to TRBD2. CDR1 is SGHTA and CDR2 is FQGNSA in the germline V gene. The CDR3 is made up of 14 amino acids. V lost 2 bases to trimming and J lost 2 bases; unmatched junction nucleotides: 1. The CDR3 coding sequence is TGTGCCAGCAGCTTACAGCGGGAGGCCTACGAGCAGTACTTC. Encoded protein: CASSLQREAYEQYF.

V and J are TRBV9 and TRBJ2-2; 9 bases agree with TRBD1. The germline gives CDR1 SGDLS, CDR2 YYNGEE. The J segment lost 5 bases and the V segment lost 0 bases, leaving 11 bases of the junction unmatched. This CDR3 region has 18 residues. Written as DNA, the CDR3 is TGTGCCAGCAGCGTAGTAGGGACAGGGATACCCAATACCGGGGAGCTGTTTTTT. Encoded protein: CASSVVGTGIPNTGELFF.

The chain couples TRBV10-1 to TRBJ1-1; D unresolved. Trimming left V 7 bases short and J 0 bases short, with 21 bases between. The length of the CDR3 is 17 residues. The germline gives CDR1 WNHNN, CDR2 SYGVQD (reference sequence). In DNA form, the CDR3 reads TGCGCCAGCACCGAGCCCCCAGCCCAAGCGCTGAACACTGAAGCTTTCTTT. Amino acid sequence: CASTEPPAQALNTEAFF.

The gene calls are TRBV5-5 and TRBJ1-1; TRBD1 aligns across 8 bases. Trimming at V came to 4 bases and at J to 6 bases, leaving 5 bases not matched to a gene. The CDR3 is 13 amino acids. Germline V gene lookup returns CDR1 SGHKS and CDR2 YYEKEE (reference sequence). The CDR3 bases are TGTGCCAGCAGCCCTGACAGGGGCGCTGAAGCTTTCTTT. It codes for CASSPDRGAEAFF.